A single sample gave rise to the 28 T cell receptor beta chains below, sequenced in a study of cytomegalovirus exposure and HLA in healthy donors. The PCR contained 60 Vbeta and 13 Jbeta primers. Assay: immunoSEQ multiplex PCR; the TCRdb copy retains only in-frame clones and omits some. The table includes some 160,000 clones, about 85% detected once. The sample taken for sequencing was PBMCs. These receptors were obtained from a man aged 30 to 39 in good health and CMV-seropositive.

The rearrangement joins TRBV7-2 to TRBJ2-1, with 9 nucleotides matching TRBD2. The CDR3 is made up of 15 amino acids. Germline CDR1 is SGHTA and CDR2 is FQGNSA. Trimming took 2 bases from V and 3 from J; bases not matched to a gene: 2. The CDR3 here is CASSLRTSDYNEQFF. The CDR3 DNA reads as TGTGCCAGCAGCTTAAGGACTAGCGACTACAATGAGCAGTTCTTC.

The chain employs TRBV19 and TRBJ2-3; 8 bases are shared with TRBD1. CDR3 length equals 14 residues. The junction had 12 bases not matched to a gene; V was cut back by 6 bases and J by 10 bases. Germline V gives CDR1 LNHDA, CDR2 SQIVND (reference sequence). This CDR3 is CASRDHQGTGAQYF. CDR3 nucleotide sequence: TGTGCCAGTAGGGACCATCAAGGGACAGGAGCGCAGTATTTT.

CDR3 residues: CASSLGGARNQPQHF. The CDR3 DNA sequence: TGTGCCAGCAGCTTAGGGGGGGCTCGGAATCAGCCCCAGCATTTT. The gene calls are TRBV5-4 and TRBJ1-5; TRBD1 might be the D (6 bases). The CDR3 sequence is 15 residues long. Germline V gives CDR1 SGHNT, CDR2 YYREEE (reference sequence). The V gene lost 2 bases and the J gene lost 4 bases, with 13 bases spanning the gap.

This clone was counted a single time. The V gene is TRBV27, the J gene TRBJ1-5; unclear D gene. The CDR3 has 14 residues. Trimming shortened V by 5 bases and J by 0 bases, and 8 bases separated the two germline ends. The germline V gene encodes CDR1 MNHEY and CDR2 SMNVEV (reference sequence). The CDR3 DNA reads TGTGCCAGCAGTGCCGGTAATAGCAATCAGCCCCAGCATTTT. It encodes CASSAGNSNQPQHF.

The V and J genes are TRBV6-6 and TRBJ1-1, with D hard to call. There are 14 residues in the CDR3. CDR1 MNHNY and CDR2 SVGAGI come from the germline V gene (reference sequence). V was trimmed by 0 bases and J by 4 bases, leaving 9 bases between them. In nucleotides, the CDR3 is TGTGCCAGCAGTTACTCACTCGGAGGCACTGAAGCTTTCTTT. Translating it yields CASSYSLGGTEAFF.

Here the CDR3 reads CASSQTRELTDTQYF. In nucleotides, the CDR3 is TGTGCCAGCAGCCAGACGCGGGAACTCACAGATACGCAGTATTTT. This sequence joins TRBV7-2 and TRBJ2-3, with TRBD2 as a possible D gene (6 bases). V lost 5 bases and J 2 bases, leaving 14 bases between the germline ends. CDR1 is SGHTA and CDR2 is FQGNSA in the germline V gene. CDR3 length equals 15 residues.

V is TRBV27 and J is TRBJ1-1; D gene unclear. The CDR3 sequence is 13 residues long. V lost 6 bases, J lost 0 bases, and 8 bases lay in between. CDR1 and CDR2 (germline): MNHEY, SMNVEV (reference sequence). The CDR3 loop is CASRNGVNTEAFF. In DNA, the CDR3 is TGTGCCAGCAGGAATGGAGTGAACACTGAAGCTTTCTTT.

This sequence joins TRBV7-9 and TRBJ1-4, with D possibly being TRBD1 (5 bases). This CDR3 spans 15 amino acids. Per the germline V gene, CDR1 is SEHNR and CDR2 is FQNEAQ (reference sequence). Trimming left V 10 bases short and J 2 bases short, with 17 bases between. The CDR3 region has the DNA TGTGCCATACCCTTGGAAGGGGCGACTAATGAAAAACTGTTTTTT. Translated, it gives CAIPLEGATNEKLFF.

The chain employs TRBV6-1 and TRBJ2-3, with D uncertain. The V end was cut by 0 bases, the J end by 0 bases, with 7 bases between. The germline V gene has CDR1 MNHNS and CDR2 SASEGT. This CDR3 contains 15 residues. The CDR3 bases are TGTGCCAGCAGTGAAGCCTCCCTGAGCACAGATACGCAGTATTTT. It codes for CASSEASLSTDTQYF.

This chain connects TRBV7-6 to TRBJ1-4; TRBD1 is a possible D gene (6 bases). Germline loops: CDR1 SGHVS, CDR2 FNYEAQ. Trimming removed 4 bases from V and 3 bases from J, with 9 bases in between. The CDR3 loop spans 14 amino acids. CDR3 nucleotides: TGTGCCAGCAGCTCCGGACAGCCTAATGAAAAACTGTTTTTT. The encoded protein is CASSSGQPNEKLFF.

The V gene is TRBV18, the J gene TRBJ2-3, with TRBD2 matching 13 bases. After removal of 1 base from V and 5 bases from J, the junction contained 3 bases not matched to a gene. CDR1 is KGHSH and CDR2 is LQKENI in the germline V gene. The CDR3 covers 16 residues. The CDR3 loop reads CASSPRTSGREDTQYF. In DNA form, the CDR3 reads TGTGCCAGCTCACCACGGACTAGCGGGAGAGAAGATACGCAGTATTTT.

The chain links TRBV7-9 to TRBJ2-1; 11 nucleotides match TRBD2. Germline V gives CDR1 SEHNR, CDR2 FQNEAQ (reference sequence). The CDR3 has 15 residues. J was trimmed by 3 bases and V by 6 bases; bases with no gene match: 4. The CDR3 loop reads CASRSTSGSYNEQFF. CDR3 nucleotide sequence: TGTGCCAGCAGGTCAACTAGCGGGAGCTACAATGAGCAGTTCTTC.

The rearrangement links TRBV6-5 to TRBJ1-5; D is ambiguous. The CDR3 sequence is 14 residues long. V lost 8 bases, J lost 0 bases, and 11 bases lay in between. Germline CDR1 MNHEY, CDR2 SVGAGI. CDR3 sequence: CASSIGSSNQPQHF. The CDR3 coding sequence is TGTGCCAGCTCAATAGGGAGTAGCAATCAGCCCCAGCATTTT.

The chain combines TRBV7-2 with TRBJ2-1; 13 bases are a match to TRBD2. The trim removed 5 bases at V and 3 bases at J, leaving 7 bases unmatched. Looked up from germline, CDR1 is SGHTA and CDR2 is FQGNSA. The CDR3 runs 17 residues. The CDR3 DNA reads as TGTGCCAGCAGCCGGACTAGCGGGGGCCGGTACTACAATGAGCAGTTCTTC. Its translation: CASSRTSGGRYYNEQFF.

This sequence joins TRBV6-5 and TRBJ1-1; perhaps TRBD1 as D (6 bases). Trimming took 2 bases from V and 5 from J, leaving 18 bases between them. In germline, CDR1 is MNHEY, CDR2 SVGAGI. The CDR3 is 16 amino acids. For the CDR3, the DNA is TGTGCCAGCAGTTACACCCCGAACAGGGTAGGAACTGAAGCTTTCTTT. Its translation is CASSYTPNRVGTEAFF.

The rearrangement joins TRBV9 to TRBJ2-2; TRBD2 agrees at 7 bases. Germline assignment: CDR1 SGDLS and CDR2 YYNGEE. This CDR3 has 17 amino acids. The J segment lost 4 bases and the V segment lost 0 bases, leaving 9 bases of the junction unmatched. As DNA, the CDR3 is TGTGCCAGCAGCGTAGGGGGTGCGGGAGCCTCCACCGGGGAGCTGTTTTTT. This sequence encodes CASSVGGAGASTGELFF.

This clone is a singleton in its sample. The chain couples TRBV7-3 to TRBJ2-6; weak D call: TRBD2 (5 bases). Germline lookup yields CDR1 SGHTA and CDR2 FQGTGA. V was clipped by 4 bases and J by 1 base, with 17 bases between them. The CDR3 covers 18 residues. CDR3 sequence (DNA): TGTGCCAGCAGCTCCAATGGGAGACTTGCGTCTGGGGCCAACGTCCTGACTTTC. Translated, it gives CASSSNGRLASGANVLTF. The full variable domain, in which reference TRBV7-3 and TRBJ2-6 provide the parts outside the CDR3, is GAGVSQTPSNKVTEKGKYVELRCDPISGHTALYWYRQSLGQGPEFLIYFQGTGAADDSGLPNDRFFAVRPEGSVSTLKIQRTERGDSAVYLCASSSNGRLASGANVLTFGAGSRLTVL.

The V gene is TRBV29-1, the J gene TRBJ2-1; 7 bases line up with TRBD1. The CDR3 sequence is 13 residues long. In germline, CDR1 is SQVTM, CDR2 ANQGSEA. With V trimmed by 5 bases and J by 1 base, 2 bases remained unmatched. In DNA form, the CDR3 reads TGCAGCGTTAACAGGGGATCCTACAATGAGCAGTTCTTC. It specifies CSVNRGSYNEQFF.

This rearrangement joins TRBV18 to TRBJ1-2; no clear D. Deletions cut 2 bases from V and 1 base from J, with 11 bases between. This CDR3 has 15 amino acids. Germline V gene lookup returns CDR1 KGHSH and CDR2 LQKENI. The CDR3 spells CASSPGPTVNYGYTF. The CDR3 nucleotides read TGTGCCAGCTCACCAGGGCCGACCGTTAACTATGGCTACACCTTC.

This clone was observed a single time. This chain connects TRBV6-1 to TRBJ2-7; perhaps TRBD2 as D (6 bases). Per the germline V gene, CDR1 is MNHNS and CDR2 is SASEGT. The CDR3 runs 14 residues. V dropped 6 bases and J dropped 3 bases, with 15 bases sitting between them. Written as DNA, the CDR3 is TGTGCCAGCAGGGCCGGGAGCCCAAGCTACGAGCAGTACGTC. Translated: CASRAGSPSYEQYV.

The rearrangement joins TRBV28 to TRBJ1-5; D possibly corresponds to TRBD1 (5 bases). There are 14 residues in the CDR3. Trimming removed 6 bases at V and 4 bases at J, with 13 bases between. CDR1 MDHEN and CDR2 SYDVKM come from the germline V gene. CDR3: CASSSQGWNQPQHF. CDR3 coding DNA: TGTGCCAGCAGCTCCCAGGGTTGGAATCAGCCCCAGCATTTT.

The chain carries TRBV6-1 and TRBJ2-1; D might be TRBD2 (5 bases). V lost 2 bases and J 10 bases, leaving 15 bases between the germline ends. CDR3 length equals 14 residues. Germline CDR1 reads MNHNS; CDR2 reads SASEGT. The CDR3 loop is CASSETVGRGEQFF. DNA for the CDR3: TGTGCCAGCAGTGAAACGGTAGGCCGCGGGGAGCAGTTCTTC.

The CDR3 protein is CATSLRRVHEQFF. The CDR3 DNA reads TGTGCCACCAGCCTTCGCAGGGTTCATGAGCAGTTCTTC. This sequence joins TRBV15 and TRBJ2-1; possibly TRBD1 for D (5 bases). Trimming cost V 5 bases and J 8 bases, with 13 bases left between them. CDR1 and CDR2 (germline): LNHNV, YYDKDF (reference sequence). This CDR3 is 13 amino acids long.

This chain uses TRBV14 with TRBJ2-5; possible D gene TRBD1, 6 bases. Germline values: CDR1 SGHDN, CDR2 FVKESK. V was shortened by 3 bases and J by 9 bases, with 17 bases between the two germline ends. CDR3 length: 14 residues. This CDR3 reads CASSQMGQEMAQYF. CDR3 in DNA: TGTGCCAGCAGCCAGATGGGACAAGAGATGGCCCAGTACTTC. Complete variable domain (other parts from reference TRBV14 and TRBJ2-5): EAGVTQFPSHSVIEKGQTVTLRCDPISGHDNLYWYRRVMGKEIKFLLHFVKESKQDESGMPNNRFLAERTGGTYSTLKVQPAELEDSGVYFCASSQMGQEMAQYFGPGTRLLVL.

The genes are TRBV6-5 and TRBJ1-6; 8 bases line up with TRBD1. Per the germline V gene, CDR1 is MNHEY and CDR2 is SVGAGI. The junction had 8 bases not matched to a gene; V was cut back by 6 bases and J by 7 bases. The CDR3 has 15 amino acids. The CDR3 reads CASRADRGNNSPLHF. The CDR3 bases are TGTGCCAGCAGAGCAGACAGGGGTAACAATTCACCCCTCCACTTT.

CDR3 bases: TGTGCCAGCAGCTTAAGCGGACCGTCGAGAGAGACCCAGTACTTC. The encoded protein is CASSLSGPSRETQYF. The chain combines TRBV7-2 with TRBJ2-5; D is perhaps TRBD2 (5 bases). The CDR3 is 15 amino acids. Germline values: CDR1 SGHTA, CDR2 FQGNSA. V was cut by 2 bases and J by 4 bases, with 14 bases left in between.

The J gene is TRBJ2-3, the V gene TRBV2; D is possibly TRBD1 (6 bases). CDR1 SNHLY and CDR2 FYNNEI come from the germline V gene. Deletions cut 8 bases from V and 0 bases from J, with 21 bases between. The CDR3 covers 17 residues. The CDR3 sequence is CASAHHRDISSTDTQYF. The DNA for the CDR3 is TGTGCCAGCGCGCATCACCGGGACATCTCTAGCACAGATACGCAGTATTTT.

The chain is built from TRBV5-1 and TRBJ2-1; the D gene is possibly TRBD1 (7 bases). The germline V gene has CDR1 SGHRS and CDR2 YFSETQ. With 7 bases removed from V and 3 bases from J, the gap between germline ends came to 14 bases. The CDR3 is 14 amino acids. CDR3 protein: CASHSGGFYNEQFF. In DNA, the CDR3 is TGCGCCAGCCACTCAGGGGGGTTCTACAATGAGCAGTTCTTC.